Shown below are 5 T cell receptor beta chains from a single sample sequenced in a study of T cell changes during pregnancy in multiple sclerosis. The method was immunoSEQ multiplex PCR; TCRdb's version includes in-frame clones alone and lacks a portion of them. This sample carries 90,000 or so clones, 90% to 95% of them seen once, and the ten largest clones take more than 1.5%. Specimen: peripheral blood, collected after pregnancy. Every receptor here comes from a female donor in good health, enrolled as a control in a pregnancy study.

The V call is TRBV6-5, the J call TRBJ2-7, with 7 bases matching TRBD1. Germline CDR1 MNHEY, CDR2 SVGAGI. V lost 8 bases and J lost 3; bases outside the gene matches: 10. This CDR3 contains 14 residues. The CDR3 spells CASSSSGQSYEQYF. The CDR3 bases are TGTGCCAGCTCATCCTCGGGACAGAGCTACGAGCAGTACTTC.

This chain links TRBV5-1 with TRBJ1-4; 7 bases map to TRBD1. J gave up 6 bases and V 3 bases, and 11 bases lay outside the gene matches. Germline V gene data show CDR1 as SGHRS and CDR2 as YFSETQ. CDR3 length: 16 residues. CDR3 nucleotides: TGCGCCAGCAGCTCCACAACCGGGACAGCAGATGAAAAACTGTTTTTT. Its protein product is CASSSTTGTADEKLFF. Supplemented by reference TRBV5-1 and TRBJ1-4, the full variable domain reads KAGVTQTPRYLIKTRGQQVTLSCSPISGHRSVSWYQQTPGQGLQFLFEYFSETQRNKGNFPGRFSGRQFSNSRSEMNVSTLELGDSALYLCASSSTTGTADEKLFFGSGTQLSVL.

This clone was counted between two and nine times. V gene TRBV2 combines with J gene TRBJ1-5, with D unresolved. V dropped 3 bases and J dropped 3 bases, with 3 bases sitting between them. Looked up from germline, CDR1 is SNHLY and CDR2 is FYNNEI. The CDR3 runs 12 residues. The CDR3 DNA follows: TGTGCCAGCAGTGACGTCAATCAGCCCCAGCATTTT. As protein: CASSDVNQPQHF.

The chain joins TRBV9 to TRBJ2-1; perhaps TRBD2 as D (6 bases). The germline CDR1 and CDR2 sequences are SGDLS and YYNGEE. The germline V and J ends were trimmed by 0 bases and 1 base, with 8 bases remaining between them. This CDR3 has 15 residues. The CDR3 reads CASSVGLGSYNEQFF. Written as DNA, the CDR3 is TGTGCCAGCAGCGTAGGACTAGGGTCCTACAATGAGCAGTTCTTC. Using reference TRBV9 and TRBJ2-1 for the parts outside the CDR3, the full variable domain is DSGVTQTPKHLITATGQRVTLRCSPRSGDLSVYWYQQSLDQGLQFLIQYYNGEERAKGNILERFSAQQFPDLHSELNLSSLELGDSALYFCASSVGLGSYNEQFFGPGTRLTVL.

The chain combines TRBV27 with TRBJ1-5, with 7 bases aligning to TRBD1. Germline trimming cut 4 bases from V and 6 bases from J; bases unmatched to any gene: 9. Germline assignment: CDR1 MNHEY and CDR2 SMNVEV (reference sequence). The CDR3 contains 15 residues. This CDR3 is CASSSSGGWAQPQHF. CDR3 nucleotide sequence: TGTGCCAGCAGTTCCTCAGGGGGATGGGCTCAGCCCCAGCATTTT.